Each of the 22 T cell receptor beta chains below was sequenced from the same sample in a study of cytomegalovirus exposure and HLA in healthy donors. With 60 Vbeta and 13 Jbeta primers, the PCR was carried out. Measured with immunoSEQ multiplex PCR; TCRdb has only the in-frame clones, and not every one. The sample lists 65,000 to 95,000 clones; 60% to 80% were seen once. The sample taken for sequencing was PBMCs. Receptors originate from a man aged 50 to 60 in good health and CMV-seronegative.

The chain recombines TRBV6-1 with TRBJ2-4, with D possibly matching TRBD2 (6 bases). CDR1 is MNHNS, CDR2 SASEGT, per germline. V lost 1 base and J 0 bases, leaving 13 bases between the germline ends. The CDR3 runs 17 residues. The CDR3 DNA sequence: TGTGCCAGCAGTGAAGATCGCGGAGGGGTAGCCAAAAACATTCAGTACTTC. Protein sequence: CASSEDRGGVAKNIQYF.

The CDR3 sequence: CASSPSGTGLEQYF. Here the CDR3 DNA reads TGTGCCAGCAGCCCCTCCGGGACAGGGCTCGAGCAGTACTTC. The chain combines TRBV28 with TRBJ2-7; 9 bases are shared with TRBD1. From germline, CDR1 is MDHEN and CDR2 SYDVKM. CDR3 length equals 14 residues. The trim removed 6 bases at V and 6 bases at J, leaving 9 bases unmatched.

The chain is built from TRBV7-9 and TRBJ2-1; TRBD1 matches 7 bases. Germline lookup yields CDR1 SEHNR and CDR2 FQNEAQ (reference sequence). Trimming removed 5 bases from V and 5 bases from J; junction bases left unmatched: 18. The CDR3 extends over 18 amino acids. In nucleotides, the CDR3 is TGTGCCAGCAGCCCTTACGGGACAGCCCGCCCCAAAGACAATGAGCAGTTCTTC. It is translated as CASSPYGTARPKDNEQFF.

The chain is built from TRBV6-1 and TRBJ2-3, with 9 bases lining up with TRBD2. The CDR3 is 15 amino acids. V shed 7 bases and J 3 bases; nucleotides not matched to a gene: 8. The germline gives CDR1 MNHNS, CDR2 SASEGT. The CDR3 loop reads CASTVQAGGTDTQYF. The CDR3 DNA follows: TGTGCCAGCACCGTCCAGGCGGGGGGGACAGATACGCAGTATTTT.

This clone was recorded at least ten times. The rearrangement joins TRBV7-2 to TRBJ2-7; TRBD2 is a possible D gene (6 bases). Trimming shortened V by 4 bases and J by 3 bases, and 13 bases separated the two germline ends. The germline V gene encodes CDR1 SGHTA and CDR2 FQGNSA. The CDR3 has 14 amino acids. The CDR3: CASSSGGAIYEQYF. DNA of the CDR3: TGTGCCAGCAGCTCCGGGGGAGCTATCTACGAGCAGTACTTC.

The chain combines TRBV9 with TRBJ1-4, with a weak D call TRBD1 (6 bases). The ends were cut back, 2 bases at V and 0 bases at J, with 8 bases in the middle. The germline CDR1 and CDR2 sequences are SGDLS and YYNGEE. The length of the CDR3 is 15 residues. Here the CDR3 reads CASSVDSATNEKLFF. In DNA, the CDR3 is TGTGCCAGCAGCGTGGACAGCGCAACTAATGAAAAACTGTTTTTT.

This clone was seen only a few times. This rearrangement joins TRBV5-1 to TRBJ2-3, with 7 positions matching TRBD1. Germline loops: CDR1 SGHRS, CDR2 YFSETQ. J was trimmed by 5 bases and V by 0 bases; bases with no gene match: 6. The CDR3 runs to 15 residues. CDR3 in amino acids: CASSLAGTALDTQYF. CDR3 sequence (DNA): TGCGCCAGCAGCTTGGCCGGGACAGCCCTAGATACGCAGTATTTT.

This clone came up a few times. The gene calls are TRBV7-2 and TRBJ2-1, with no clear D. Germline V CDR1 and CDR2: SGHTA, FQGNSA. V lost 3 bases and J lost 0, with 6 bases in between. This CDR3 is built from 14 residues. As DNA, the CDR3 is TGTGCCAGCAGCTTCATCCCCTCCTACAATGAGCAGTTCTTC. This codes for CASSFIPSYNEQFF.

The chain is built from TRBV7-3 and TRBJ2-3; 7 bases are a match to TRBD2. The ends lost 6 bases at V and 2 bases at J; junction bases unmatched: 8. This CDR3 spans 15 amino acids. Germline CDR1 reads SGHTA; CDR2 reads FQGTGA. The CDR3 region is CASSWGGGITDTQYF. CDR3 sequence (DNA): TGTGCCAGCAGTTGGGGCGGGGGTATCACAGATACGCAGTATTTT.

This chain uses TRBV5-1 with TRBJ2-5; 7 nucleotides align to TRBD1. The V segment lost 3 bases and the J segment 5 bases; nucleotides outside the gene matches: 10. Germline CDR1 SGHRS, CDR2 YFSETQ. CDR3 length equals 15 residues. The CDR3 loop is CASSSTTGMGETQYF. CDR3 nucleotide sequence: TGCGCCAGCAGCTCTACGACAGGGATGGGCGAGACCCAGTACTTC.

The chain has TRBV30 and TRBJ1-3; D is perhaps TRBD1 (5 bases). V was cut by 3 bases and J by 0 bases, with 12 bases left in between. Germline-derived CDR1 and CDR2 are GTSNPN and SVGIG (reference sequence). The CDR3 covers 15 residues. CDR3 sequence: CAWRFHRSSGNTIYF. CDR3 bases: TGTGCCTGGAGATTCCACAGGAGCTCTGGAAACACCATATATTTT. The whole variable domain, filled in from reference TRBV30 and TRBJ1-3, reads SQTIHQWPATLVQPVGSPLSLECTVEGTSNPNLYWYRQAAGRGLQLLFYSVGIGQISSEVPQNLSASRPQDRQFILSSKKLLLSDSGFYLCAWRFHRSSGNTIYFGEGSWLTVV.

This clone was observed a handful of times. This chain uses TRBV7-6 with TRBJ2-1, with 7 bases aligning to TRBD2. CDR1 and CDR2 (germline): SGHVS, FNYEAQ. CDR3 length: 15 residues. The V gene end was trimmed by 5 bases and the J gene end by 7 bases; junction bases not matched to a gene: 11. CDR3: CASSLGLGLGNEQFF. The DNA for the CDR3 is TGTGCCAGCAGCCTTGGACTAGGTCTGGGGAATGAGCAGTTCTTC.

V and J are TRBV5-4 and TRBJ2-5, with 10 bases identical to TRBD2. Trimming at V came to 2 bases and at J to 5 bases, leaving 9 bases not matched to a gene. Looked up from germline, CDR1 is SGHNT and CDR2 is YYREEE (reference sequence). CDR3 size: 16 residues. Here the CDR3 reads CASSFLAGAPSETQYF. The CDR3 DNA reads TGTGCCAGCAGCTTCCTAGCGGGGGCCCCTAGCGAGACCCAGTACTTC.

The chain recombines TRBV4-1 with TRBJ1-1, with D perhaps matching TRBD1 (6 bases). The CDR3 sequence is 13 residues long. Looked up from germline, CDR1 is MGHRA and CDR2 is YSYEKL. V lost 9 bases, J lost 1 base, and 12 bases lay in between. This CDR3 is CASQQGPNTEAFF. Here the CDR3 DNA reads TGCGCCAGTCAGCAGGGGCCGAACACTGAAGCTTTCTTT.

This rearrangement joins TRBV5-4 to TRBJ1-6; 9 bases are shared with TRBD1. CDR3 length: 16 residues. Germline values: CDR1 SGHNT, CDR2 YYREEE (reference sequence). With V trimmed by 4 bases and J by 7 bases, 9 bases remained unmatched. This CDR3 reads CASSISQGAGNSPLHF. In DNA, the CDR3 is TGTGCCAGCAGCATCTCACAGGGGGCAGGGAATTCACCCCTCCACTTT.

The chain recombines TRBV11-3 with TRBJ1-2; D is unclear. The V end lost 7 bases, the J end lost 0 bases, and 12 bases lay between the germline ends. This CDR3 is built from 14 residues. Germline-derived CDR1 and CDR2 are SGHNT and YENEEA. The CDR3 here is CASTLTGTNYGYTF. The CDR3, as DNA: TGTGCCAGCACCCTGACGGGAACTAACTATGGCTACACCTTC.

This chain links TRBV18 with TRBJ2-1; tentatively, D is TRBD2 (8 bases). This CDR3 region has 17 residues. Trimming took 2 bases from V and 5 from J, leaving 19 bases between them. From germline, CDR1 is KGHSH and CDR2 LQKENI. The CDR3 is CASSPNRGRGGNNEQFF. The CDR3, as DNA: TGTGCCAGCTCACCAAACAGGGGACGGGGGGGTAACAATGAGCAGTTCTTC.

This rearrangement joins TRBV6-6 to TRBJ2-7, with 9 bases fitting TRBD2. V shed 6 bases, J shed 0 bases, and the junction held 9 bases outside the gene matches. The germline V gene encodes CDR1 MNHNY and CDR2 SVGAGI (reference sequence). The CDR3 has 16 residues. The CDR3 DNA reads TGTGCCAGCAGCCGGACAAGCGGGGGGACCTCCTACGAGCAGTACTTC. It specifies CASSRTSGGTSYEQYF.

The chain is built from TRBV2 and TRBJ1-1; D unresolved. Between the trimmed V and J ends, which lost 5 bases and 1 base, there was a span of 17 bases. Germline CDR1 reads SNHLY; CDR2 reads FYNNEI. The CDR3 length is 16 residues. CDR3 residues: CASSSRTANRNTEAFF. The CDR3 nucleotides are TGTGCCAGCAGTAGTCGAACAGCAAATCGGAACACTGAAGCTTTCTTT.

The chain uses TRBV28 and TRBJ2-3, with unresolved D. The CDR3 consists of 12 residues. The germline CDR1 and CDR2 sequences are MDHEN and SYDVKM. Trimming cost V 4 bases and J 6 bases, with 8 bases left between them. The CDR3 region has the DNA TGTGCCAGCAGTTCTCTTCCGGATACGCAGTATTTT. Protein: CASSSLPDTQYF.

CDR3 sequence (DNA): TGTGCCAGCAGTTTAATGTGGGGCAATGGCTACACCTTC. It codes for CASSLMWGNGYTF. The chain has TRBV27 and TRBJ1-2; tentatively, D is TRBD1 (5 bases). Trimming cost V 2 bases and J 6 bases, with 10 bases left between them. CDR3 length equals 13 residues. The germline V gene has CDR1 MNHEY and CDR2 SMNVEV (reference sequence).

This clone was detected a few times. In DNA, the CDR3 is TGTGCCAGCGGGGAGGGGGGTCGAGAAAAACTGTTTTTT. This gives the protein CASGEGGREKLFF. The chain couples TRBV25-1 to TRBJ1-4, with a weak D call TRBD1 (6 bases). This CDR3 is built from 13 residues. Looked up from germline, CDR1 is MGHDK and CDR2 is SYGVNS. V was cut by 8 bases and J by 8 bases, with 15 bases left in between.